This T cell receptor (beta chain) derives from a study of human T cells and chemical hapten exposure (dated by TCRdb to the early 2020s). About the investigation overall: For sensitization, 2% DPC in acetone was applied to a roughly 2 cm by roughly 2 cm area of upper inner arm skin. Throughout the study period of around 25 weeks, patients also received therapeutic DPC doses to the scalp every week. Patch testing was done on the upper back using Finn chambers containing 0.01% DPC, and results were scored after 6 days according to International Contact Dermatitis Research Group standards. The patient cohort, mostly female, included alopecia areata with under or over 50% scalp involvement, alopecia totalis and alopecia universalis. Libraries were pooled for sequencing, and variation in per-sample TCR yields was attributed mainly to small differences in library volumes within the pool. The study tracked peripheral blood TCR repertoire changes in vivo during primary and secondary sensitization to the hapten diphenylcyclopropenone (DPC) in alopecia patients. Blood samples were taken from patients before sensitization (week 0) and at 2, 6 and about 24 weeks after DPC sensitization. Blood for TCR sequencing was provided by twenty-nine alopecia patients at one to four time points (pre-sensitization, 2, 6 and 24 weeks). Overall results and qualifications from the work: The number of TCRs above 1 in 1000 frequency did not change with DPC sensitization; there was no evidence of global repertoire structure alterations. Significantly more large CDR3 similarity clusters were formed by expanded TCRs than by pre-sensitization or healthy control sets, consistent with antigen-driven responses. After repeated subsampling, the strength of the expansion versus patch-test correlation and the threshold at which it became significant changed. Patch test score correlated positively with the number of PT1 expanded TCRs, reaching significance at thresholds 8, 16 and 32 but not at 4. Alopecia, a presumed autoimmune disease, was present in all patients, so the immune response of the patients might differ from that of healthy individuals.

A word on this clonotype: Its antigen remains unidentified. Per-base quality was not reported, and no clone a single base away is much larger than it.

The label giving this sample's time point can be read as: patch test 1, 2 weeks after DPC sensitization. The treatment or condition label of this sample denotes: therapeutic diphenylcyclopropenone sensitization with weekly scalp DPC. At each patch-test visit, blood was drawn before the patch test was applied. To be eligible, patients had to be aged 18 to 70, diagnosed with alopecia and judged suitable for DPC therapy, while pregnant patients were excluded. Unfractionated whole blood was collected in Tempus Blood RNA tubes, and total RNA was extracted from that blood. CDR1 and CDR2 (SGHTS, YDEGEE) derive from the germline V gene. The CDR3, from cysteine to phenylalanine, totals 15 residues. Only CDR3 DNA remains: 45 bases, in frame from the first base. The germline V and J ends show losses of 10 bases and 6 bases respectively, and no gene match explains 15 bases of the junction. The method was RACE. The sequencer was a NextSeq 500. Library preparation attached unique molecular identifiers to individual cDNA molecules for quantitative, reproducible TCR counting. For every blood RNA sample, sequencing covered both the TCR alpha and TCR beta chains. In the paper's pipeline: A median of about 89,000 TCRs per sample was observed, with a range of roughly 23,224 to 700,000. V, J and CDR3 annotation of the TCR reads was carried out using the Decombinator software suite. For PS versus PT1 abundance plots, all samples were subsampled to the same number of TCRs (28,000). Expanded TCRs were defined as absent before sensitization and observed at least eight times at the 2-week time point. The raw public reads went through TCRdb reprocessing: fastp at Q25, MiXCR clone calling, in-frame beta chains kept. Duplicate CDR3 protein sequences are folded into a single record with the most common DNA and genes. The V and J calls reflect TCRdb's pipeline rather than the authors' work. In this sample the table shows about 120,000 distinct CDR3 sequences, roughly an eighth of which occur a single time. Around 1.5% of the sample lies in the top ten.

The TCR originated in a woman aged 45 to 65 with alopecia areata. Some clones in this sample may be carry-over from other donors' samples. The rearranged segments are TRBV5-8 and TRBJ2-1, and 8 bases in between align with TRBD2. The specimen was whole blood, collected in connection with sensitization to the hapten diphenylcyclopropenone (DPC). The CDR3 loop reads CAVGREGLVSNEQFF. In nucleotides, the sequence is TGTGCCGTTGGACGGGAGGGCCTAGTCTCCAATGAGCAGTTCTTC.